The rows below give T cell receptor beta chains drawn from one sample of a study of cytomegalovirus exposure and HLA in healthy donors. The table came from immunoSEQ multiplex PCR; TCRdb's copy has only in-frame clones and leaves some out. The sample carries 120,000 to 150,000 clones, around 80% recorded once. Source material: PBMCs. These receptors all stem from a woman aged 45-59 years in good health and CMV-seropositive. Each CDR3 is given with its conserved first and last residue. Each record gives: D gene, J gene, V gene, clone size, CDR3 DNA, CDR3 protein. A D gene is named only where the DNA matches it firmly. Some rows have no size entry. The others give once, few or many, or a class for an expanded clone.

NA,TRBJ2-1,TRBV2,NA,TGTGCCAGCAGTGAGTTGGTAGCGGAATACAATGAGCAGTTCTTC,CASSELVAEYNEQFF
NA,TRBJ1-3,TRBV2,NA,TGTGCCAGCATAATCGGGAAATCAGACCGCGGGGACACCATATATTTT,CASIIGKSDRGDTIYF
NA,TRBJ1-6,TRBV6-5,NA,TGTGCCAGCAGTTACAGGGAGACGCGGAATTCACCCCTCCACTTT,CASSYRETRNSPLHF
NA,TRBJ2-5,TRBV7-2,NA,TGTGCCAGCAGCCCCCGAGGGTTGGGCGGGACCCAGTACTTC,CASSPRGLGGTQYF
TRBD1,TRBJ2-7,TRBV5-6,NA,TGTGCCAGCAGCTCCAGACAGGGTACCTACGAGCAGTACTTC,CASSSRQGTYEQYF
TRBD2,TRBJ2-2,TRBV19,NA,TGTGCCAGTAGTACACGAGCGGGGGGGGACACCGGGGAGCTGTTTTTT,CASSTRAGGDTGELFF
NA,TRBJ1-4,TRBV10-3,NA,TGTGCCATCAGTGAAGGGGGAACTAATGAAAAACTGTTTTTT,CAISEGGTNEKLFF
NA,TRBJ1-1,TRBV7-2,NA,TGTGCCAGCAGCCCCAAGACGGGAGCCACTGAAGCTTTCTTT,CASSPKTGATEAFF
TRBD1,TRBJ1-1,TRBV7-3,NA,TGTGCCAGCAGCTCTGGAGGGACAGGGGCGCTTGAAGCTTTCTTT,CASSSGGTGALEAFF
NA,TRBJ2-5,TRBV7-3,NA,TGTGCCAGCAGCTTAACAGGGGCCCAAGAGACCCAGTACTTC,CASSLTGAQETQYF
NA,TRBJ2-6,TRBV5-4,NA,TGTGCCAGCCTCCGCGTTGGGGCCAACGTCCTGACTTTC,CASLRVGANVLTF
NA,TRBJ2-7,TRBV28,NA,TGTGCCAGCAGTTTAAGTCACGGGGCCTACGAGCAGTACTTC,CASSLSHGAYEQYF
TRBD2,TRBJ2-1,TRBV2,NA,TGTGCCAGCAGTGTACTAGCGGGGGAAGGCAATGAGCAGTTCTTC,CASSVLAGEGNEQFF
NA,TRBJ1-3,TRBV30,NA,TGTGCCTGGAGCGGATCTGGGGGCTCGGGAAACACCATATATTTT,CAWSGSGGSGNTIYF
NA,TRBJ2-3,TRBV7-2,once,TGTGCCAGCAGCTTAGAAGCCAAAGATACGCAGTATTTT,CASSLEAKDTQYF
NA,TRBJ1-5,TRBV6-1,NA,TGTGCCAGCAGGGGGGGGTCCGGGCCCCAGCATTTT,CASRGGSGPQHF
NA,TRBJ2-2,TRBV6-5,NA,TGTGCCAGCAGTTACGCCGGGACTCGAGGGACCGGGGAGCTGTTTTTT,CASSYAGTRGTGELFF
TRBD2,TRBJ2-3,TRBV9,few,TGTGCCAGCTCCGATACTAGCGGTGACACGGCAGATACGCAGTATTTT,CASSDTSGDTADTQYF
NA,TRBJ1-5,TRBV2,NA,TGTGCCAGCACTTCAGTCAGCCAGGATCAGCCCCAGCATTTT,CASTSVSQDQPQHF
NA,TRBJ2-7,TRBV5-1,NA,TGCGCCAGCAGCCCCCAGCGGGGTGGCCGAGGGGGGGAGCAGTACTTC,CASSPQRGGRGGEQYF
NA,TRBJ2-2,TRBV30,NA,TGTGCCTGGAGAAAGGGGGCGAACACCGGGGAGCTGTTTTTT,CAWRKGANTGELFF
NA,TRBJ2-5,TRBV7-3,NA,TGTGCCAGCAGCTTATCTGGGGACTCGGGGCGAGAGACCCAGTACTTC,CASSLSGDSGRETQYF
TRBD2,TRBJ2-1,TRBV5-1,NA,TGCGCCAGCAGCTTGGCCCTACTAGCGGGGGGCTCCTACAATGAGCAGTTCTTC,CASSLALLAGGSYNEQFF
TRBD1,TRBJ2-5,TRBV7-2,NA,TGTGCCAGCAGCTTAGCGGGTTACAGGGGAGAGACCCAGTACTTC,CASSLAGYRGETQYF
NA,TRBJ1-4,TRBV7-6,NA,TGTGCCAGCAGCTCCCGAGGGGGAGCTGGCGAAAAACTGTTTTTT,CASSSRGGAGEKLFF
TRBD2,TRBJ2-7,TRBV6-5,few,TGTGCCAGCAGGCCCCCGCTAGCGGGCACCTACGAGCAGTACTTC,CASRPPLAGTYEQYF
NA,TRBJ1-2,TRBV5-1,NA,TGCGCCAGCAGCTTGGGCCGGTCTAACTATGGCTACACCTTC,CASSLGRSNYGYTF
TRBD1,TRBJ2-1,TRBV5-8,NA,TGTGCCAGCAGCTTCCACGGGACAGGGGTGGAGTTCTTC,CASSFHGTGVEFF
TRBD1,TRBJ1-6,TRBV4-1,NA,TGCGCCAGCAGCCCTCGACAGGGTTCACCCCTCCACTTT,CASSPRQGSPLHF
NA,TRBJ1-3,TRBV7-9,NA,TGTGCCAGCAGCTTAGACAGATTTGGAAACACCATATATTTT,CASSLDRFGNTIYF
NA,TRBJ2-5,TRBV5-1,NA,TGCGCCAGCAGCTTAGACAGTCGGGAGACCCAGTACTTC,CASSLDSRETQYF
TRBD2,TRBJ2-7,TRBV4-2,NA,TGTGCCAGCAGCCAGCTGACTAGCGGGGGACCCTACGAGCAGTACTTC,CASSQLTSGGPYEQYF
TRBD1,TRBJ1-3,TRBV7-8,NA,TGTGCCAGCAGCCCGGGACAGAGCTCTGGAAACACCATATATTTT,CASSPGQSSGNTIYF
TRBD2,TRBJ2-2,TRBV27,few,TGTGCCAGCAGTTTATTAACCCCGGGGCGCGGGGGGCGAACCGGGGAGCTGTTTTTT,CASSLLTPGRGGRTGELFF
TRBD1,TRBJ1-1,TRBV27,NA,TGTGCCAGCAGTCCTCTTAGGACAGGGGTTATTGAAGCTTTCTTT,CASSPLRTGVIEAFF
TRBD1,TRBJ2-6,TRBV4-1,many,TGCGCCAGCAGCCAACTCCGGGACAGGCCCAGCTCTGGGGCCAACGTCCTGACTTTC,CASSQLRDRPSSGANVLTF
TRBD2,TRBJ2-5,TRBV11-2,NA,TGTGCCAGCAGCTTAGATTTTTGGGCTAGCGGGGGGGTCCGGGAGACCCAGTACTTC,CASSLDFWASGGVRETQYF
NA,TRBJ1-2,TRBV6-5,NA,TGTGCCAGCAGTTACGATCGGTACTATGGCTACACCTTC,CASSYDRYYGYTF
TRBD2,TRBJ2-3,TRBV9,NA,TGTGCCAGCAGCGTGTTAGCGGGCCCGTATACGCAGTATTTT,CASSVLAGPYTQYF
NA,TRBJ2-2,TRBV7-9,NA,TGTGCCAGCAGCTTAGTTTCGGGGTACACCGGGGAGCTGTTTTTT,CASSLVSGYTGELFF
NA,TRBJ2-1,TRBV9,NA,TGTGCCAGCAGCGCTTACCGGGGAGAGCAGTTCTTC,CASSAYRGEQFF
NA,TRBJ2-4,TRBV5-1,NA,TGCGCCAGCAGCTCGGGGGGACAGGACATTCAGTACTTC,CASSSGGQDIQYF
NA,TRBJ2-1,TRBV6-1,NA,TGTGCCAGCAGTTCACCCGGACTGTACAATGAGCAGTTCTTC,CASSSPGLYNEQFF
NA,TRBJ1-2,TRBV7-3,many,TGTGCCAGCAGCTCGAGTGCGGGGGCAGACTATGGCTACACCTTC,CASSSSAGADYGYTF
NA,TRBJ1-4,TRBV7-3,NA,TGTGCCAGCAGCTTAATACAGGATAATGAAAAACTGTTTTTT,CASSLIQDNEKLFF
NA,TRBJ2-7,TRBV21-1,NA,TGTGCCAGCACCCTAGAAGCCGGGAGCCCCGACGAGCAGTACTTC,CASTLEAGSPDEQYF
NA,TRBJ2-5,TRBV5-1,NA,TGCGCCAGCAGCCCATCCATCCGGGCGGGACCAGAGACCCAGTACTTC,CASSPSIRAGPETQYF
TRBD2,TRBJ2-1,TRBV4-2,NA,TGTGCCAGCAGCCAAGATGGCGCGGGGGGGAGTCGATCCTACAATGAGCAGTTCTTC,CASSQDGAGGSRSYNEQFF
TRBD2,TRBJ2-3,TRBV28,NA,TGTGCCAGCAGGACGCAGGGGCTAGCGGGGGGGCGGGGCACAGATACGCAGTATTTT,CASRTQGLAGGRGTDTQYF
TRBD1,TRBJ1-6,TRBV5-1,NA,TGCGCCAGCAGCTTGGAAGGGGGCGCAGGTTCACCCCTCCACTTT,CASSLEGGAGSPLHF
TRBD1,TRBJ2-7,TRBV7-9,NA,TGTGCCAGCAGCCCTGGACAGGGGGTGGGAGGGTACTTC,CASSPGQGVGGYF
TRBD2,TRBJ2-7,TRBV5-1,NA,TGCGCCAGCAGCTTGGCCGGGAGGTCATACGAGCAGTACTTC,CASSLAGRSYEQYF
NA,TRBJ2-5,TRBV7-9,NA,TGTGCCAGCACGGTCGAAGGACAGCTAGATGGGACCCAGTACTTC,CASTVEGQLDGTQYF
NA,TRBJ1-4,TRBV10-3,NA,TGTGCCATCAGCCCGAGCGGGGGTGGAACTAATGAAAAACTGTTTTTT,CAISPSGGGTNEKLFF
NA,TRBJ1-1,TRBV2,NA,TGTGCCAGCAGTGAAAGAGGGGGCACTGAAGCTTTCTTT,CASSERGGTEAFF
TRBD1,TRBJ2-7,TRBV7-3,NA,TGTGCCAACCCTAAGGACAGGACCCACGAGCAGTACTTC,CANPKDRTHEQYF
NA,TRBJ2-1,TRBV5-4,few,TGTGCCAGCAGCTCAGGGAAAGAATCCTACAATGAGCAGTTCTTC,CASSSGKESYNEQFF
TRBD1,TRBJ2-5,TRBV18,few,TGTGCCAGCTCACCGGGGACAGCTCAAGAGACCCAGTACTTC,CASSPGTAQETQYF
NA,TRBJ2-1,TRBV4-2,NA,TGTGCCAGCAGCCAAGATCCGAGGGAGATGAACAATGAGCAGTTCTTC,CASSQDPREMNNEQFF
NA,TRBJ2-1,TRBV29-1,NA,TGCAGCGTTGATTTCTACGGGCAGACAGACAATGAGCAGTTCTTC,CSVDFYGQTDNEQFF